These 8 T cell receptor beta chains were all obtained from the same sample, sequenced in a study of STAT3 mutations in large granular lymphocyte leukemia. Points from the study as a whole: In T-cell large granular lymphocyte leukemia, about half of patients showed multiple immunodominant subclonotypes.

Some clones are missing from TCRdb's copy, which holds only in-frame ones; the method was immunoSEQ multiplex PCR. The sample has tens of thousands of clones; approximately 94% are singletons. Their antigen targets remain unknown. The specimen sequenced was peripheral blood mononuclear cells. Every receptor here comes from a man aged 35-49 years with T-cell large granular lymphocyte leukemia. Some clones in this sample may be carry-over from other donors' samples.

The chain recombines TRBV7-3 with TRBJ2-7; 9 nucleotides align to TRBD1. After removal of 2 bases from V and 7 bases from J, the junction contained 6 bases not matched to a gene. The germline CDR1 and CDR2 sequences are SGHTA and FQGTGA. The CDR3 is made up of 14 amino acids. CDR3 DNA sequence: TGTGCCAGCAGCTTAGGACAGGGGATGGGAGAGCAGTACTTC. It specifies CASSLGQGMGEQYF.

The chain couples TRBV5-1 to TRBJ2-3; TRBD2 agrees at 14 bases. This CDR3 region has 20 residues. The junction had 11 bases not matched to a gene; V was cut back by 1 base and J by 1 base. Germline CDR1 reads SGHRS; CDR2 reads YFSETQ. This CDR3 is CASSLPSTSGGVHRTDTQYF. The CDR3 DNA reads TGCGCCAGCAGCTTGCCCTCGACTAGCGGGGGGGTTCACCGCACAGATACGCAGTATTTT.

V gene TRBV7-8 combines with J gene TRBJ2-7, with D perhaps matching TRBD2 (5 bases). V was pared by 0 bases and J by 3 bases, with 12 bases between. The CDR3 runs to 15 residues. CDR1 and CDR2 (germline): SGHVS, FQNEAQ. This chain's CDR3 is CASSLAEAVFYEQYF. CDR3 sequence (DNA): TGTGCCAGCAGCTTAGCGGAGGCAGTTTTCTACGAGCAGTACTTC. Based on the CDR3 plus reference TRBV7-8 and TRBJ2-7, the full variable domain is GAGVSQSPRYKVAKRGQDVALRCDPISGHVSLFWYQQALGQGPEFLTYFQNEAQLDKSGLPSDRFFAERPEGSVSTLKIQRTQQEDSAVYLCASSLAEAVFYEQYFGPGTRLTVT.

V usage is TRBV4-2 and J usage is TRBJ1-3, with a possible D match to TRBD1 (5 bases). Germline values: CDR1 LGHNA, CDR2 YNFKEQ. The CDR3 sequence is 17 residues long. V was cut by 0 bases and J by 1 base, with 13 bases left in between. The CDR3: CASSQEPGLLSGNTIYF. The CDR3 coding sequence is TGTGCCAGCAGCCAAGAGCCAGGGCTTTTGTCTGGAAACACCATATATTTT.

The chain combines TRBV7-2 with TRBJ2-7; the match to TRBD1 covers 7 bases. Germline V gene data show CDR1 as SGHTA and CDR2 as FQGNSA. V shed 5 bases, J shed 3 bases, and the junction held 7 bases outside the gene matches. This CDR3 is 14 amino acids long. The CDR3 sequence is CASSQGGANYEQYF. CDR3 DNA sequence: TGTGCCAGCAGCCAAGGGGGCGCGAACTACGAGCAGTACTTC. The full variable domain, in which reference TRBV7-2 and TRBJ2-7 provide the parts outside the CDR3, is GAGVSQSPSNKVTEKGKDVELRCDPISGHTALYWYRQSLGQGLEFLIYFQGNSAPDKSGLPSDRFSAERTGGSVSTLTIQRTQQEDSAVYLCASSQGGANYEQYFGPGTRLTVT.

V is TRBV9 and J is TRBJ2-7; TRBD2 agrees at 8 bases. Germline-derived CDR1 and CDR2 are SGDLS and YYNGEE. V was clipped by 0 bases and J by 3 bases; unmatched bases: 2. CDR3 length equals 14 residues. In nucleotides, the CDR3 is TGTGCCAGCAGCGTAGGCGGGGGGAACTACGAGCAGTACTTC. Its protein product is CASSVGGGNYEQYF. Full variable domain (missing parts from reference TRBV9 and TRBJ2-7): DSGVTQTPKHLITATGQRVTLRCSPRSGDLSVYWYQQSLDQGLQFLIQYYNGEERAKGNILERFSAQQFPDLHSELNLSSLELGDSALYFCASSVGGGNYEQYFGPGTRLTVT.

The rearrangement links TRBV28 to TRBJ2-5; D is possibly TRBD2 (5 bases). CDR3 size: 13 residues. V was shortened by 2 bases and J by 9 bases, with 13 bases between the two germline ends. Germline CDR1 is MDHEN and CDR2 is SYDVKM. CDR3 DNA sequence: TGTGCCAGCAGTTTAACAGCTGAGAGGGCCCAGTACTTC. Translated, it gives CASSLTAERAQYF.

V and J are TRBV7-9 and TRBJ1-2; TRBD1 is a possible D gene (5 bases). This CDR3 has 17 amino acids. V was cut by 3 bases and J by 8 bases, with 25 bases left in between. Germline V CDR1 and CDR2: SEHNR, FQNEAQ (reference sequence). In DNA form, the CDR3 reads TGTGCCAGCAGCTTTGGAGGGACTTCATCATTCTCCTACGGCTACACCTTC. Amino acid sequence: CASSFGGTSSFSYGYTF.